Each of the 28 T cell receptor beta chains below was sequenced from the same sample in a study of blood T cells in healthy people across ages. Primed by a sample-barcoded 5' primer and a J-beta primer mix, a second PCR proceeded for about 7 to 11 cycles. TCRdb independently ran MiXCR on the 5' RACE reads; one entry per CDR3 protein. The sample contains some 1 million distinct CDR3 sequences, under 45% of which appear only once. Source material: blood. These receptors were taken from an older woman in good health.

This clonotype was seen a few times. The rearrangement joins TRBV7-2 to TRBJ2-3, with D hard to call. Germline CDR1 and CDR2: SGHTA and FQGNSA. Trimming left V 5 bases short and J 0 bases short, with 12 bases between. The CDR3 has 15 residues. This chain's CDR3 is CASSPRPLSTDTQYF. The CDR3 DNA reads as TGTGCCAGCAGCCCCCGCCCCCTAAGCACAGATACGCAGTATTTT. Together with reference TRBV7-2 and TRBJ2-3, the CDR3 gives the full variable domain: GAGVSQSPSNKVTEKGKDVELRCDPISGHTALYWYRQSLGQGLEFLIYFQGNSAPDKSGLPSDRFSAERTGGSVSTLTIQRTQQEDSAVYLCASSPRPLSTDTQYFGPGTRLTVL.

This clonotype was counted between two and nine times. The V and J genes are TRBV10-2 and TRBJ2-1, with 15 bases lining up with TRBD2. The ends lost 6 bases at V and 9 bases at J; junction bases unmatched: 9. The CDR3 is 16 amino acids. Germline CDR1 reads WSHSY; CDR2 reads SAAADI. CDR3 nucleotide sequence: TGCGCCAGCAGAGACTCAGGACTAGCGGGAGGGGGTGAGCAGTTCTTC. It yields the protein CASRDSGLAGGGEQFF.

There are a few counts of this clonotype. This chain connects TRBV10-1 to TRBJ2-7, with D uncertain. This CDR3 region has 13 residues. V lost 4 bases and J 2 bases, leaving 9 bases between the germline ends. CDR1 and CDR2 (germline): WNHNN, SYGVQD (reference sequence). CDR3 in amino acids: CASSVDGPYEQYF. DNA of the CDR3: TGCGCCAGCAGTGTGGACGGCCCCTACGAGCAGTACTTC.

This clonotype turned up a few times. This chain joins TRBV29-1 and TRBJ2-7, with TRBD1 matching 11 bases. The ends lost 6 bases at V and 2 bases at J; junction bases unmatched: 6. CDR3 length: 14 amino acids. Germline V gives CDR1 SQVTM, CDR2 ANQGSEA. This chain's CDR3 is CSVSGGQGAYEQYF. The CDR3 nucleotides read TGCAGCGTGTCCGGGGGACAGGGGGCCTACGAGCAGTACTTC.

This clonotype was detected a few times. The gene calls are TRBV7-8 and TRBJ2-4; 12 bases fit TRBD1. V gave up 6 bases and J gave up 10 bases; unmatched junction bases: 13. The CDR3 runs to 16 residues. Germline lookup yields CDR1 SGHVS and CDR2 FQNEAQ. The CDR3 coding sequence is TGTGCCAGCAGTTTTCCGGGACAGGGGGCCTTAGGAATTCAGTACTTC. This translates into CASSFPGQGALGIQYF. Variable domain in full (rest from reference TRBV7-8 and TRBJ2-4): GAGVSQSPRYKVAKRGQDVALRCDPISGHVSLFWYQQALGQGPEFLTYFQNEAQLDKSGLPSDRFFAERPEGSVSTLKIQRTQQEDSAVYLCASSFPGQGALGIQYFGAGTRLSVL.

This rearrangement joins TRBV18 to TRBJ2-7; 8 bases fit TRBD1. CDR3 length: 13 amino acids. The ends lost 10 bases at V and 3 bases at J; junction bases unmatched: 8. Germline loops: CDR1 KGHSH, CDR2 LQKENI. The CDR3 DNA is TGTGCCAACTCTCCACAGGGGGGCTACGAGCAGTACTTC. Translating gives CANSPQGGYEQYF.

Of note for this clonotype: The junction differs from germline at one of its ends, possibly a read error. The CDR3 loop reads CAGSAPGLDNEQFF. In DNA form, the CDR3 reads TGCGCCGGCAGCGCCCCGGGACTTGACAATGAGCAGTTCTTC. The V gene is TRBV5-1, the J gene TRBJ2-1, with D possibly TRBD2 on 6 matching bases. From germline, CDR1 is SGHRS and CDR2 YFSETQ. The CDR3 contains 14 residues.

This clonotype has a handful of counts. The chain links TRBV5-1 to TRBJ2-3; D unresolved. The V and J ends lost 4 bases and 0 bases respectively, with 9 bases between them. Germline V CDR1 and CDR2: SGHRS, YFSETQ. This CDR3 has 14 amino acids. This CDR3 is CASSIIDSTDTQYF. As DNA, the CDR3 is TGCGCCAGCAGCATTATCGATAGCACAGATACGCAGTATTTT.

This clonotype was counted only a few times. The rearrangement links TRBV6-2 or TRBV6-3 to TRBJ2-1; TRBD2 might be the D (6 bases). Germline lookup yields CDR1 MNHEY and CDR2 SVGEGT. The V end lost 6 bases, the J end lost 4 bases, and 19 bases lay between the germline ends. The CDR3 is made up of 16 amino acids. CDR3 sequence reads: CASSDPSVRIYNEQFF. The CDR3 DNA follows: TGTGCCAGCAGCGATCCTAGCGTCCGTATATACAATGAGCAGTTCTTC.

The count of this clonotype is one. This chain connects TRBV10-3 to TRBJ2-3; D is perhaps TRBD2 (6 bases). The CDR3 is 14 residues long. Trimming took off 6 bases at V and 0 bases at J, with 10 bases between the two ends. CDR1 and CDR2 (germline): ENHRY, SYGVKD. The CDR3 region is CAISPGTSTDTQYF. The CDR3 bases are TGTGCCATCAGCCCCGGGACTAGCACAGATACGCAGTATTTT.

The rearrangement links TRBV28 to TRBJ2-4; TRBD2 aligns across 7 bases. The end of the DNA aligns better with TRBJ2-7, so the J call may be wrong. The CDR3 is 15 residues long. Germline V CDR1 and CDR2: MDHEN, SYDVKM. The CDR3 spells CASSPWGGRLYEQYF. The DNA for the CDR3 is TGTGCCAGCAGTCCTTGGGGGGGGAGGCTCTACGAGCAGTACTTC.

The chain links TRBV5-1 to TRBJ2-7, with 8 nucleotides matching TRBD2. V was clipped by 3 bases and J by 5 bases; unmatched bases: 10. CDR3 length equals 15 residues. Germline assignment: CDR1 SGHRS and CDR2 YFSETQ. The CDR3 reads CASSWAGLAGDEQYF. The CDR3 DNA is TGCGCCAGCAGCTGGGCCGGACTAGCAGGCGACGAGCAGTACTTC.

The chain links TRBV20-1 to TRBJ2-1; D may correspond to TRBD1 or TRBD2 (6 bases each). CDR3 length equals 16 residues. The V gene lost 6 bases and the J gene lost 0 bases, with 18 bases spanning the gap. From germline, CDR1 is DFQATT and CDR2 SNEGSKA (reference sequence). CDR3: CSAEGGTRGSYNEQFF. CDR3 sequence (DNA): TGCAGTGCGGAGGGGGGAACTAGGGGCTCCTACAATGAGCAGTTCTTC.

This clonotype was detected a few times. The rearrangement uses TRBV6-2 or TRBV6-3 and TRBJ2-1; D unclear. The CDR3 contains 13 residues. The germline CDR1 and CDR2 sequences are MNHEY and SVGEGT. The ends were cut back, 5 bases at V and 3 bases at J, with 8 bases in the middle. DNA of the CDR3: TGTGCCAGCAGTATATCCCGCTACAATGAGCAGTTCTTC. This encodes CASSISRYNEQFF.

In its sample, this clonotype was seen a few times. The J gene is TRBJ2-1, the V gene TRBV24-1, with 11 bases fitting TRBD1. The CDR3 consists of 20 residues. V was clipped by 1 base and J by 3 bases; unmatched bases: 13. Looked up from germline, CDR1 is KGHDR and CDR2 is SFDVKD. CDR3 sequence (DNA): TGTGCCACCAGTGATTTTGCGGCACCGGGACAGGGGGGAGGCTACAATGAGCAGTTCTTC. This translates into CATSDFAAPGQGGGYNEQFF.

The chain links TRBV27 to TRBJ1-2, with 8 nucleotides matching TRBD1. The CDR3 spans 17 residues. V lost 5 bases to trimming and J lost 4 bases; unmatched junction nucleotides: 15. Germline CDR1 MNHEY, CDR2 SMNVEV (reference sequence). The DNA of the CDR3 is TGTGCCAGCAGTCCTAGAATCCGCAGGGGGCTTGGCTATGGCTACACCTTC. This codes for CASSPRIRRGLGYGYTF.

This chain connects TRBV24-1 to TRBJ2-1; 7 bases fit TRBD2. The assigned J gene may be wrong: the sequence end matches TRBJ2-7 better. The CDR3 is made up of 14 amino acids. CDR1 and CDR2 (germline): KGHDR, SFDVKD. In DNA, the CDR3 is TGTGCCACCAGTCCTAGCGGCTCCTACAATGAGCAGTACTTC. Translation gives CATSPSGSYNEQYF.

The chain joins TRBV11-2 to TRBJ2-3; 10 nucleotides align to TRBD2. J gave up 0 bases and V 6 bases, and 12 bases lay outside the gene matches. The CDR3 runs 18 residues. Germline CDR1 is SGHAT and CDR2 is FQNNGV. CDR3 residues: CASSPLAGRQSSTDTQYF. CDR3 DNA: TGTGCCAGCAGTCCACTAGCGGGACGGCAATCTAGCACAGATACGCAGTATTTT. The whole variable domain, filled in from reference TRBV11-2 and TRBJ2-3, reads EAGVAQSPRYKIIEKRQSVAFWCNPISGHATLYWYQQILGQGPKLLIQFQNNGVVDDSQLPKDRFSAERLKGVDSTLKIQPAKLEDSAVYLCASSPLAGRQSSTDTQYFGPGTRLTVL.

This chain joins TRBV12-3 or TRBV12-4 and TRBJ2-1, with 12 bases lining up with TRBD2. V shed 3 bases, J shed 3 bases, and the junction held 3 bases outside the gene matches. This CDR3 region has 16 residues. Here the CDR3 DNA reads TGTGCCAGCAGTTTCGGACTAGCGGGGCTCTACAATGAGCAGTTCTTC. It is translated as CASSFGLAGLYNEQFF.

The J gene is TRBJ2-7, the V gene TRBV27, with D possibly matching TRBD1 (6 bases). The V end lost 7 bases, the J end lost 0 bases, and 13 bases lay between the germline ends. The CDR3 has 14 amino acids. Looked up from germline, CDR1 is MNHEY and CDR2 is SMNVEV (reference sequence). The CDR3 here is CASKWDTSSYEQYF. In DNA, the CDR3 is TGTGCCAGCAAGTGGGACACTAGCTCCTACGAGCAGTACTTC.

As for this clonotype: A read error may produce the germline difference seen at one junction end. The V and J genes are TRBV5-1 and TRBJ2-3; 8 positions agree with TRBD2. The CDR3 totals 19 residues. Per the germline V gene, CDR1 is SGHRS and CDR2 is YFSETQ. The CDR3 sequence: CTSSLDGPGAGERTDTQYF. CDR3 coding DNA: TGCACCAGCAGCTTGGATGGTCCGGGAGCGGGGGAACGCACAGATACGCAGTATTTT.

The table lists this clonotype with a count of one. The chain uses TRBV4-1 and TRBJ1-6; D gene unclear. Germline CDR1 MGHRA, CDR2 YSYEKL. The CDR3 has 13 residues. Trimming removed 0 bases at V and 10 bases at J, with 7 bases between. DNA of the CDR3: TGCGCCAGCAGCCAAGAGCGGGCGTCACCCCTCCACTTT. It encodes CASSQERASPLHF.

This clonotype turned up a few times. The J gene is TRBJ1-2, the V gene TRBV5-6; unclear D gene. The germline V and J ends were trimmed by 1 base and 5 bases, with 12 bases remaining between them. Per the germline V gene, CDR1 is SGHDT and CDR2 is YYEEEE. This CDR3 contains 14 residues. The CDR3 bases are TGTGCCAGCAGCTTGATGACCGGGCCATATGGCTACACCTTC. Amino acid sequence: CASSLMTGPYGYTF.

The rearrangement uses TRBV29-1 and TRBJ2-7; a possible D gene is TRBD2 (8 bases). CDR1 and CDR2 (germline): SQVTM, ANQGSEA. The CDR3 loop spans 14 amino acids. Deletions cut 6 bases from V and 2 bases from J, with 17 bases between. The CDR3 loop reads CSVEGAGGPYEQYF. DNA for the CDR3: TGCAGCGTGGAGGGGGCGGGAGGCCCCTACGAGCAGTACTTC.

The rearrangement links TRBV29-1 to TRBJ2-4, with D tentatively TRBD1 (6 bases). Near its end, the DNA agrees better with TRBJ2-7, so the J call may be wrong. Germline V CDR1 and CDR2: SQVTM, ANQGSEA. This CDR3 has 11 amino acids. CDR3 sequence (DNA): TGCAGCGTTGCTTGGACAGACGAGCAGTACTTC. The encoded protein is CSVAWTDEQYF.

The chain couples TRBV4-1 to TRBJ2-1; D gene unclear. Per the germline V gene, CDR1 is MGHRA and CDR2 is YSYEKL. Trimming removed 0 bases at V and 10 bases at J, with 10 bases between. There are 13 residues in the CDR3. CDR3 sequence (DNA): TGCGCCAGCAGCCAAGATTTCCGGAACGAGCAGTTCTTC. This sequence encodes CASSQDFRNEQFF.

The chain recombines TRBV4-2 with TRBJ1-3; D ambiguous. V lost 0 bases to trimming and J lost 2 bases, with 8 bases between them. The CDR3 length is 15 residues. The V gene's germline CDR1 is LGHNA and CDR2 YNFKEQ. The DNA of the CDR3 is TGTGCCAGCAGCCAAGAGGGCAGCACTGGAAACACCATATATTTT. It specifies CASSQEGSTGNTIYF.

The chain has TRBV9 and TRBJ2-3; D ambiguous. The V and J ends lost 0 bases and 2 bases respectively, with 10 bases between them. The V gene's germline CDR1 is SGDLS and CDR2 YYNGEE. This CDR3 is built from 15 residues. The CDR3 DNA sequence: TGTGCCAGCAGCGTAGGTGACTTCATCACAGATACGCAGTATTTT. Translation gives CASSVGDFITDTQYF.